The next 27 T cell receptor beta chains were all read from a single sample in a study of Graves' ophthalmopathy and Graves' hyperthyroidism. Beta-chain TCR CDR3 regions were amplified from RNA transcripts. RT-PCR was first run with HTBI primers, then multiplex PCR in a second round. MiXCR was run by TCRdb on the multiplex PCR reads, yielding one entry per CDR3 protein. Here the sample spans over a million distinct CDR3 sequences, less than 45% being singletons. Sequenced sample: peripheral blood or thyroid tissue (not recorded which). The source is an adult man with Graves' hyperthyroidism.

This clonotype was counted many times. The chain combines TRBV20-1 with TRBJ1-4, with D maybe TRBD1 (5 bases). CDR3 length: 15 residues. V lost 3 bases and J 6 bases, leaving 17 bases between the germline ends. Germline assignment: CDR1 DFQATT and CDR2 SNEGSKA (reference sequence). CDR3 protein: CSASLGGVVDEKLFF. CDR3 bases: TGCAGTGCTAGCCTCGGAGGGGTAGTCGATGAAAAACTGTTTTTT.

Ten or more counts support this clonotype. The gene calls are TRBV24-1 and TRBJ1-2; 10 nucleotides match TRBD1. The CDR3 contains 14 residues. The V segment lost 4 bases and the J segment 3 bases; nucleotides outside the gene matches: 1. Germline lookup yields CDR1 KGHDR and CDR2 SFDVKD. CDR3 sequence (DNA): TGTGCCACCAGTGACGGGACAGGGGACTATGGCTACACCTTC. This codes for CATSDGTGDYGYTF.

Comments on this clonotype: One base away lies a much larger clone, so this may be a sequencing read error. The chain uses TRBV11-2 and TRBJ2-5; D might be TRBD2 (7 bases). The V gene lost 5 bases and the J gene lost 10 bases, with 11 bases spanning the gap. The length of the CDR3 is 11 residues. Germline CDR1 is SGHAT and CDR2 is FQNNGV. This CDR3 is CASSQGRDQYF. For the CDR3, the DNA is TGTGCCAGCAGCCAGGGGAGGGACCAGTACTTC.

The V and J genes are TRBV15 and TRBJ1-5, with 9 nucleotides matching TRBD1. Germline assignment: CDR1 LNHNV and CDR2 YYDKDF (reference sequence). The CDR3 sequence is 14 residues long. The CDR3 region is CARARTGASEPQHF. CDR3 coding DNA: TGTGCTAGAGCTAGGACAGGGGCTTCGGAGCCCCAGCATTTT. The full variable domain, in which reference TRBV15 and TRBJ1-5 provide the parts outside the CDR3, is DAMVIQNPRYQVTQFGKPVTLSCSQTLNHNVMYWYQQKSSQAPKLLFHYYDKDFNNEADTPDNFQSRRPNTSFCFLDIRSPGLGDTAMYLCARARTGASEPQHFGDGTRLSIL.

This clonotype was observed a handful of times. This chain joins TRBV11-2 and TRBJ2-2; the D is unclear. Germline V gene lookup returns CDR1 SGHAT and CDR2 FQNNGV. There are 14 residues in the CDR3. V lost 7 bases to trimming and J lost 1 base, with 10 bases between them. The chain's CDR3 is CASNSPGNTGELFF. CDR3 sequence (DNA): TGTGCCAGCAACTCTCCTGGGAACACCGGGGAGCTGTTTTTT. The full variable domain, in which reference TRBV11-2 and TRBJ2-2 provide the parts outside the CDR3, is EAGVAQSPRYKIIEKRQSVAFWCNPISGHATLYWYQQILGQGPKLLIQFQNNGVVDDSQLPKDRFSAERLKGVDSTLKIQPAKLEDSAVYLCASNSPGNTGELFFGEGSRLTVL.

This clonotype was recorded only once. The chain employs TRBV18 and TRBJ2-7; TRBD1 agrees at 9 bases. Germline V gene data show CDR1 as KGHSH and CDR2 as LQKENI. This CDR3 contains 14 residues. The junction had 4 bases not matched to a gene; V was cut back by 7 bases and J by 0 bases. Written as DNA, the CDR3 is TGTGCCAGCTTACCGGGACAGGGCTCCTACGAGCAGTACTTC. Residues: CASLPGQGSYEQYF.

This clonotype was counted a few times. DNA of the CDR3: TGTGCCAGCAGGGAGGTGGGAGCCGGGGAGACCCAGTACTTC. Translated: CASREVGAGETQYF. V and J are TRBV10-3 and TRBJ2-5; D possibly corresponds to TRBD2 (6 bases). This CDR3 contains 14 residues. V lost 10 bases, J lost 5 bases, and 20 bases lay in between. CDR1 is ENHRY, CDR2 SYGVKD, per germline.

CDR3 amino acids: CASSFDGPAGTSTDTQYF. The CDR3 DNA is TGTGCCAGCAGCTTCGATGGCCCTGCAGGAACTAGCACAGATACGCAGTATTTT. This chain uses TRBV13 with TRBJ2-3; unclear D gene. From germline, CDR1 is PRHDT and CDR2 FYEKMQ (reference sequence). Trimming pared 3 bases from V and 0 bases from J, leaving 19 bases between. The CDR3 totals 18 residues.

This sequence joins TRBV11-2 and TRBJ2-5, with D possibly TRBD1 on 7 matching bases. V dropped 7 bases and J dropped 2 bases, with 14 bases sitting between them. The CDR3 is made up of 14 amino acids. Germline CDR1 reads SGHAT; CDR2 reads FQNNGV. CDR3 loop: CASKGGAGQETQYF. The CDR3 DNA follows: TGTGCCAGCAAAGGGGGCGCGGGGCAAGAGACCCAGTACTTC.

This clonotype was detected only once. J is TRBJ2-3 and V is TRBV7-9; TRBD2 matches 7 bases. The V gene end was trimmed by 6 bases and the J gene end by 6 bases; junction bases not matched to a gene: 6. Germline V gene sequence: CDR1 SEHNR, CDR2 FQNEAQ (reference sequence). The CDR3 runs 13 residues. The CDR3 region is CASRPTSSDTQYF. CDR3 DNA: TGTGCCAGCAGGCCGACTAGCAGCGATACGCAGTATTTT.

This clonotype was recorded only once. A clone one base away is much larger, so this may be a read error. This rearrangement joins TRBV20-1 to TRBJ2-7; D uncertain. Germline assignment: CDR1 DFQATT and CDR2 SNEGSKA (reference sequence). This CDR3 has 14 amino acids. This chain's CDR3 is CSAGDWGLGYEQYF. The DNA for the CDR3 is TGCAGTGCTGGAGATTGGGGATTGGGCTACGAGCAGTACTTC.

A remark on this clonotype: Since a much larger clone is just one base distant, this may be a read error. The genes are TRBV5-8 and TRBJ2-7; 7 positions agree with TRBD1. This CDR3 is built from 13 residues. Germline V gene data show CDR1 as SGHTS and CDR2 as YDEGEE. Here the CDR3 DNA reads TGCGCCAGCAGCTTGATAGGGGGCAGGGAGCACTACTTC. The encoded protein is CASSLIGGREHYF.

The CDR3 loop is CASSGTAAFF. The CDR3 DNA follows: TGTGCCAGCAGCGGGACGGCGGCTTTCTTT. V is TRBV7-9 and J is TRBJ1-1; D perhaps matches TRBD1 (5 bases). CDR1 SEHNR and CDR2 FQNEAQ come from the germline V gene (reference sequence). V gave up 5 bases and J gave up 11 bases, with 9 bases separating them. The CDR3 is 10 residues long.

This clonotype showed up many times. The V and J genes are TRBV9 and TRBJ1-6; D is unclear. The CDR3 contains 13 residues. Trimming cost V 3 bases and J 7 bases, with 8 bases left between them. Germline CDR1 is SGDLS and CDR2 is YYNGEE. The DNA for the CDR3 is TGTGCCAGCAGCGCCGGGAAAAATTCACCCCTCCACTTT. Protein: CASSAGKNSPLHF.

The chain recombines TRBV27 with TRBJ2-7; tentative D call: TRBD1 (8 bases). Germline V CDR1 and CDR2: MNHEY, SMNVEV (reference sequence). Trimming took 6 bases from V and 3 from J, leaving 12 bases between them. The CDR3 totals 13 residues. The CDR3 DNA reads as TGTGCCAGCAGGGACAGGGAGGGCTACGAGCAGTACTTC. As protein: CASRDREGYEQYF.

Worth noting for this clonotype: A single base separates this from a much larger clone, so it may be a read error. DNA of the CDR3: TGTGCCAGCAGCCCGGGACTAGCGGCCGGGGAGCTGTTTTTT. Protein sequence: CASSPGLAAGELFF. This sequence joins TRBV7-9 and TRBJ2-2, with 11 bases identical to TRBD2. This CDR3 has 14 residues. Germline V gene data show CDR1 as SEHNR and CDR2 as FQNEAQ (reference sequence). After removal of 5 bases from V and 6 bases from J, the junction contained 2 bases not matched to a gene.

This clonotype was seen many times. In nucleotides, the CDR3 is TGTGCCAGCAGTGATGATCATCAGCCCCAGCATTTT. Amino acid sequence: CASSDDHQPQHF. V and J are TRBV2 and TRBJ1-5; D unclear. The CDR3 is 12 residues long. CDR1 is SNHLY and CDR2 is FYNNEI in the germline V gene. V was clipped by 3 bases and J by 5 bases, with 5 bases between them. The entire variable domain, with the rest obtained from reference TRBV2 and TRBJ1-5, is as follows: EPEVTQTPSHQVTQMGQEVILRCVPISNHLYFYWYRQILGQKVEFLVSFYNNEISEKSEIFDDQFSVERPDGSNFTLKIRSTKLEDSAMYFCASSDDHQPQHFGDGTRLSIL.

As for this clonotype: A read error is possible here, since a much larger clone lies one base away. The J gene is TRBJ1-2, the V gene TRBV6-6; possible D gene TRBD1, 6 bases. Trimming removed 5 bases from V and 11 bases from J, with 18 bases in between. CDR3 length: 13 amino acids. Germline assignment: CDR1 MNHNY and CDR2 SVGAGI (reference sequence). DNA of the CDR3: TGTGCCAGCAGTACACGACAGGTGCTTCCTTACACCTTC. Amino acid sequence: CASSTRQVLPYTF.

This clonotype was seen repeatedly, ten times or more. This CDR3 is CASSELSFEQYF. In DNA, the CDR3 is TGTGCCAGCAGTGAACTGTCGTTTGAGCAGTACTTC. The chain uses TRBV2 and TRBJ2-7, with D uncertain. V lost 2 bases to trimming and J lost 7 bases, with 9 bases between them. Germline V gives CDR1 SNHLY, CDR2 FYNNEI. The CDR3 sequence is 12 residues long.

This chain joins TRBV25-1 and TRBJ2-1; D tentatively reads TRBD1 or TRBD2 (5 bases each). The CDR3 spans 16 residues. V was shortened by 3 bases and J by 3 bases, with 15 bases between the two germline ends. The germline V gene encodes CDR1 MGHDK and CDR2 SYGVNS. The CDR3 protein is CASSDDTGRNYNEQFF. The CDR3 DNA is TGTGCCAGCAGTGATGATACGGGACGGAACTACAATGAGCAGTTCTTC.

This clonotype was counted a few times. The junction differs from germline at one of its ends, possibly a read error. This rearrangement joins TRBV29-1 to TRBJ2-6; D gene uncertain. The CDR3 runs 11 residues. Germline V gene sequence: CDR1 SQVTM, CDR2 ANQGSEA. In DNA form, the CDR3 reads TGCAGCGTTGAAGGGGACAACGTCCTGACTTTC. This gives the protein CSVEGDNVLTF.

On this clonotype: A read error may produce the germline difference seen at one junction end. V usage is TRBV7-2 and J usage is TRBJ2-7; 7 bases match TRBD1. Germline V lookup: CDR1 SGHTA, CDR2 FQGNSA. The CDR3 extends over 15 amino acids. The CDR3, as DNA: TGTGCCAGCAGCCCCGCCCGGGACAGTATCTACGAGCAGAACTTC. Translating it yields CASSPARDSIYEQNF.

The chain links TRBV5-1 to TRBJ2-6, with D possibly matching TRBD1 (5 bases). CDR3 length: 18 residues. CDR1 SGHRS and CDR2 YFSETQ come from the germline V gene. V was pared by 2 bases and J by 0 bases, with 15 bases between. CDR3 in DNA: TGCGCCAGCAGCTTTAACAGGCGATTAAGCTCTGGGGCCAACGTCCTGACTTTC. Translated, it gives CASSFNRRLSSGANVLTF.

As for this clonotype: A much bigger clone sits one base away, suggesting this may be a read error. The genes are TRBV29-1 and TRBJ2-5; D possibly matches TRBD1 or TRBD2 (5 bases each). The ends were cut back, 3 bases at V and 7 bases at J, with 12 bases in the middle. The CDR3 loop spans 12 amino acids. Germline V lookup: CDR1 SQVTM, CDR2 ANQGSEA. The CDR3 DNA reads TGCAGCGTTGATGCATTTGGGGGGACCCAGTACTTC. Amino acids: CSVDAFGGTQYF.

This clonotype was counted at least ten times. The CDR3 spells CASSDRTSGSGTQYF. DNA for the CDR3: TGTGCCAGCAGTGACCGGACTAGCGGGAGCGGGACCCAGTACTTC. V is TRBV2 and J is TRBJ2-5, with TRBD2 matching over 13 bases. Germline CDR1 is SNHLY and CDR2 is FYNNEI. Trimming removed 3 bases from V and 7 bases from J; junction bases left unmatched: 5. The CDR3 sequence is 15 residues long.

This clonotype was recorded a few times. This chain connects TRBV6-4 to TRBJ1-1, with a possible D match to TRBD1 (6 bases). The CDR3 consists of 15 residues. Looked up from germline, CDR1 is MRHNA and CDR2 is SNTAGT. Trimming took 5 bases from V and 6 from J, leaving 19 bases between them. CDR3 loop: CASSPGTSVIPEAFF. The CDR3 DNA reads as TGTGCCAGCAGTCCCGGGACATCGGTGATCCCTGAAGCTTTCTTT.

This chain uses TRBV7-8 with TRBJ2-6; 9 nucleotides align to TRBD1. Per the germline V gene, CDR1 is SGHVS and CDR2 is FQNEAQ. The CDR3 is 17 residues long. Trimming cost V 6 bases and J 1 base; bases outside gene matches: 7. The CDR3 reads CASSRTGVGSGANVLTF. CDR3 DNA sequence: TGTGCCAGCAGTCGGACAGGGGTGGGGTCTGGGGCCAACGTCCTGACTTTC. The full variable domain, rest sourced from reference TRBV7-8 and TRBJ2-6, is GAGVSQSPRYKVAKRGQDVALRCDPISGHVSLFWYQQALGQGPEFLTYFQNEAQLDKSGLPSDRFFAERPEGSVSTLKIQRTQQEDSAVYLCASSRTGVGSGANVLTFGAGSRLTVL.